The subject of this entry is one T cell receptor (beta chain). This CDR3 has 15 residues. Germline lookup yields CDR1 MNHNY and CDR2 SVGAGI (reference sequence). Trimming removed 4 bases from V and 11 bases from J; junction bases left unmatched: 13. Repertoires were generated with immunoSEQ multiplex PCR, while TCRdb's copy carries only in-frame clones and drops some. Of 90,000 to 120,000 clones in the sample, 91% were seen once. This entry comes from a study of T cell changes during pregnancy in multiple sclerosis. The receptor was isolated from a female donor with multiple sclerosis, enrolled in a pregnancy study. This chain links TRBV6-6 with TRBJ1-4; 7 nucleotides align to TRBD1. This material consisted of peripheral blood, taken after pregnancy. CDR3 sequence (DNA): TGTGCCAGCAGTTCCTCGACAGGGCCGATCGAGAAACTGTTTTTT. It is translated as CASSSSTGPIEKLFF.